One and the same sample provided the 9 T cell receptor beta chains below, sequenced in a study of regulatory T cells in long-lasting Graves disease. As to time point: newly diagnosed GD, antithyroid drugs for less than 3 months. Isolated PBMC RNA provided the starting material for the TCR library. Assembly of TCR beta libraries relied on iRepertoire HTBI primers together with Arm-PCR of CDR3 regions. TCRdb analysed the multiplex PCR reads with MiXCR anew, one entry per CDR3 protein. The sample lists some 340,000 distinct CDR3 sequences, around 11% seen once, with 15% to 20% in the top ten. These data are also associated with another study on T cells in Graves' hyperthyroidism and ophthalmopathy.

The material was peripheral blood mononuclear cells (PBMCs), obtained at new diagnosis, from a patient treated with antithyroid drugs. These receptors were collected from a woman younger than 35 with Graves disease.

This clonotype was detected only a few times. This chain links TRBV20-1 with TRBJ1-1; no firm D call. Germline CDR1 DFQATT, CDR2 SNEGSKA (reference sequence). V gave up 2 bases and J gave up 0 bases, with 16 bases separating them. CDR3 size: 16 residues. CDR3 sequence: CSARPLSRYMNTEAFF. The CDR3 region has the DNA TGCAGTGCTAGACCTTTGTCGAGATACATGAACACTGAAGCTTTCTTT.

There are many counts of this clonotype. CDR3 bases: TGTGCCTGGAGTGGAACCGGGGAGCTGTTTTTT. Protein product: CAWSGTGELFF. The chain joins TRBV30 to TRBJ2-2; D call uncertain. The CDR3 has 11 amino acids. V was trimmed by 1 base and J by 5 bases, leaving 2 bases between them. Per germline, CDR1 GTSNPN and CDR2 SVGIG (reference sequence).

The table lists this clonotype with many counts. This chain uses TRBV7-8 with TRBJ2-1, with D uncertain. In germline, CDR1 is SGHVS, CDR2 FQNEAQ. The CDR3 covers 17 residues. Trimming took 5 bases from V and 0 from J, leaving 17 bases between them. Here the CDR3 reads CASSINTEITSYNEQFF. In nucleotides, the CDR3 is TGTGCCAGCAGCATTAACACGGAGATAACCTCCTACAATGAGCAGTTCTTC.

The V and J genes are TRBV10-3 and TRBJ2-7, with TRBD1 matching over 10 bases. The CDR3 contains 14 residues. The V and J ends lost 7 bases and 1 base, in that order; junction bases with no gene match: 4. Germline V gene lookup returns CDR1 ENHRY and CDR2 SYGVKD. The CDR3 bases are TGTGCCATCACCCCGGGACAGGGGTCCTACGAGCAGTACTTC. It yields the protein CAITPGQGSYEQYF.

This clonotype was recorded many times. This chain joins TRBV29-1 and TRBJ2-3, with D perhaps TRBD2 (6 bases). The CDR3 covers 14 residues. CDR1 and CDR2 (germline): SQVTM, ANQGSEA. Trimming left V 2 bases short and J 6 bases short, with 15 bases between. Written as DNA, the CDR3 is TGCAGCGTTGAACCCGACGGGAGAGGGGATACGCAGTATTTT. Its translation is CSVEPDGRGDTQYF.

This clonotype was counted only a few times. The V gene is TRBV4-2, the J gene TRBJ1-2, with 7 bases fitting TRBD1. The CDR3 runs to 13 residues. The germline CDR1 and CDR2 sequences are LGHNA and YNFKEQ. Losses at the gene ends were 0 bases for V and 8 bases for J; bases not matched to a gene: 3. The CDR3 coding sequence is TGTGCCAGCAGCCAAGAGACAGGGCAGGGCTACACCTTC. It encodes CASSQETGQGYTF.

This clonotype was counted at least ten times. In DNA form, the CDR3 reads TGTGCCAGCAGCTTGGCAGGGTATCAGAGTGAGCAGTTCTTC. Its protein product is CASSLAGYQSEQFF. The V call is TRBV13, the J call TRBJ2-1; maybe TRBD1 (5 bases). Trimming stripped 3 bases from V and 9 bases from J, with 15 bases between. Germline CDR1 and CDR2: PRHDT and FYEKMQ (reference sequence). There are 14 residues in the CDR3.

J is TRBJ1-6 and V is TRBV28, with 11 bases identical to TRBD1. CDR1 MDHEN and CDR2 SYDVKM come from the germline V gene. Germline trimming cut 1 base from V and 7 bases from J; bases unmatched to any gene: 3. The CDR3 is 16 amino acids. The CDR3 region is CASSLSGTGGNSPLHF. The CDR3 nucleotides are TGTGCCAGCAGTTTATCGGGGACAGGGGGGAATTCACCCCTCCACTTT.

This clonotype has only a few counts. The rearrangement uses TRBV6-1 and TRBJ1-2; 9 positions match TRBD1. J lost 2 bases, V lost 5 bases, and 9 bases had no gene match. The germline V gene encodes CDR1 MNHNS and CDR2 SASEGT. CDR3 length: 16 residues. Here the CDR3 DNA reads TGTGCCAGCAGTCGGACAGGGGTTCCCCTCAACTATGGCTACACCTTC. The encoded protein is CASSRTGVPLNYGYTF.